Listed below are T cell receptor beta chains from one sample, sequenced in a study of radiotherapy plus CTLA-4 blockade in lung cancer. The protocol was immunoSEQ multiplex PCR, while the TCRdb copy is restricted to in-frame clones and leaves out a portion. The repertoire holds approximately 65,000 clones, 60% to 85% seen once, with less than 5.5% in the top ten. The sequencing used peripheral blood, collected from a patient treated with radiotherapy plus ipilimumab. The receptors derive from a human donor with non-small cell lung cancer who had a complete response to radiotherapy plus ipilimumab. The CDR3 runs from the conserved cysteine through the conserved F or W. The D gene is left open where the match is weak. Expanded clones get a size class; other rows say once, few or many, or leave the size out.

V gene	clone size	D gene	J gene	CDR3 protein	CDR3 DNA
TRBV2	once	-	TRBJ2-5	CASISMGQETQYF	TGTGCCAGCATCTCGATGGGCCAAGAGACCCAGTACTTC
TRBV4-3	-	-	TRBJ2-4	CASSPDLRMTRYF	TGCGCCAGCAGCCCCGATCTGAGAATGACAAGGTACTTC
TRBV5-4	-	TRBD1	TRBJ1-2	CASSPAGRGARGYTF	TGTGCCAGCAGCCCTGCGGGCAGGGGGGCGCGTGGCTACACCTTC
TRBV7-9	-	-	TRBJ1-2	CAILRGDDGYTF	TGTGCCATTCTGAGGGGGGACGATGGCTACACCTTC
TRBV19	-	-	TRBJ1-4	CASSIEGPRTEKLFF	TGTGCCAGTAGTATAGAAGGCCCTAGAACCGAAAAACTGTTTTTT
TRBV5-8	-	-	TRBJ1-2	CASSPIQGGGYTF	TGTGCCAGCAGCCCAATACAGGGAGGAGGCTACACCTTC
TRBV19	-	TRBD2	TRBJ2-3	CASSIVIAGGPYTQYF	TGTGCCAGTAGTATAGTTATAGCGGGAGGGCCATATACGCAGTATTTT
TRBV11-2	-	TRBD2	TRBJ2-1	CASSLEGLAGSDNEQFF	TGTGCCAGCAGCTTAGAGGGACTAGCGGGGTCCGACAATGAGCAGTTCTTC
TRBV6-5	once	-	TRBJ2-7	CASSSDVSRYEQYF	TGTGCCAGCAGTTCCGACGTGAGCCGCTACGAGCAGTACTTC
TRBV5-1	-	TRBD1	TRBJ1-2	CASSLVPGQGLTNYGYTF	TGCGCCAGCAGCTTGGTCCCGGGACAGGGGCTTACTAACTATGGCTACACCTTC
TRBV7-2	once	-	TRBJ2-2	CASSLGLLANTGELFF	TGTGCCAGCAGCTTAGGATTACTCGCGAACACCGGGGAGCTGTTTTTT
TRBV7-9	-	-	TRBJ2-1	CASSSPGLTEQFF	TGTGCCAGCAGCTCCCCGGGACTCACGGAGCAGTTCTTC
TRBV5-4	-	-	TRBJ1-3	CASSRSGGVPSGNTIYF	TGTGCCAGCAGCCGGTCGGGAGGGGTCCCTTCTGGAAACACCATATATTTT
TRBV9	-	-	TRBJ1-1	CASSGQTGNTEAFF	TGTGCCAGCAGCGGCCAGACAGGGAACACTGAAGCTTTCTTT
TRBV7-9	-	-	TRBJ1-5	CASTQPGGSNQPQHF	TGTGCCAGCACCCAACCCGGGGGTAGCAATCAGCCCCAGCATTTT
TRBV7-9	few	TRBD1	TRBJ1-4	CASSPGTASIEKLFF	TGTGCCAGCAGCCCCGGGACAGCTAGTATAGAAAAACTGTTTTTT
TRBV10-1	-	-	TRBJ1-5	CASSAAGPNQPQHF	TGCGCCAGCAGTGCGGCAGGGCCCAATCAGCCCCAGCATTTT
TRBV13	few	-	TRBJ2-6	CASSLAEFGANVLTF	TGTGCCAGCAGCTTAGCTGAATTTGGGGCCAACGTCCTGACTTTC
TRBV19	-	-	TRBJ1-2	CATNRDGTPYGYTF	TGTGCCACTAATCGGGACGGGACACCCTATGGCTACACCTTC
TRBV5-1	-	TRBD1	TRBJ2-3	CASRDGQGPTDTQYF	TGCGCCAGCAGGGATGGACAGGGGCCCACAGATACGCAGTATTTT
TRBV30	-	-	TRBJ2-7	CAWGSYYEQYF	TGTGCCTGGGGCAGCTACTACGAGCAGTACTTC
TRBV7-2	-	-	TRBJ2-1	CASSLAVNEQFF	TGTGCCAGCAGCTTAGCGGTCAATGAGCAGTTCTTC
TRBV4-3	once	-	TRBJ2-2	CASSQGGGRATGELFF	TGCGCCAGCAGCCAAGGCGGGGGCAGAGCCACCGGGGAGCTGTTTTTT
TRBV29-1	-	-	TRBJ1-4	CSVEVGRAQIF	TGCAGCGTTGAAGTTGGTAGGGCCCAGATTTTT
TRBV27	-	-	TRBJ1-4	CASSIKGRTNEKLFF	TGTGCCAGCAGCATCAAGGGGCGAACTAATGAAAAACTGTTTTTT
TRBV9	-	TRBD1	TRBJ2-3	CASTRTGGKDTQYF	TGTGCCAGCACCCGGACAGGGGGGAAAGATACGCAGTATTTT
TRBV4-3	-	TRBD1	TRBJ2-3	CASSQDRTGGDTQYF	TGCGCCAGCAGCCAAGATCGGACAGGGGGGGATACGCAGTATTTT
TRBV19	-	TRBD1	TRBJ2-2	CASRSGTVNTGELFF	TGTGCCAGTAGATCGGGGACAGTTAACACCGGGGAGCTGTTTTTT
TRBV28	-	-	TRBJ2-1	CASSLGPPNNEQFF	TGTGCCAGCAGTTTAGGCCCGCCAAACAATGAGCAGTTCTTC